What follows are 15 T cell receptor beta chains derived from one specimen sequenced in a study of control samples from healthy donors and cancer patients. This table comes from immunoSEQ multiplex PCR, and its TCRdb copy is limited to in-frame clones, with some not included. The sample yields about 140,000 clones, 85% to 95% seen once. Input material: blood. The receptors derive from a middle-aged man in good health.

This chain connects TRBV2 to TRBJ2-1, with D perhaps TRBD1 or TRBD2 (5 bases each). The length of the CDR3 is 15 residues. Germline V lookup: CDR1 SNHLY, CDR2 FYNNEI. V was trimmed by 6 bases and J by 8 bases, leaving 20 bases between them. DNA for the CDR3: TGTGCCAGCAGGGATACGGGACGGATAGGGGATGAGCAGTTCTTC. Translated, it gives CASRDTGRIGDEQFF.

This clone was detected only once. V and J are TRBV6-5 and TRBJ2-1; 7 bases are a match to TRBD1. This CDR3 spans 15 amino acids. Per germline, CDR1 MNHEY and CDR2 SVGAGI. V lost 3 bases to trimming and J lost 4 bases; unmatched junction nucleotides: 6. In DNA form, the CDR3 reads TGTGCCAGCAGTTATGGGACAGAGCCATACAATGAGCAGTTCTTC. Amino acids: CASSYGTEPYNEQFF.

The chain recombines TRBV2 with TRBJ1-5; D remains ambiguous. CDR3 length equals 14 residues. Trimming removed 2 bases from V and 1 base from J, with 6 bases in between. Germline V gene data show CDR1 as SNHLY and CDR2 as FYNNEI. As DNA, the CDR3 is TGTGCCAGCAGTGAATTCGGGAGCAATCAGCCCCAGCATTTT. Amino acids: CASSEFGSNQPQHF.

The chain recombines TRBV7-3 with TRBJ2-2; 13 nucleotides line up with TRBD2. The CDR3 contains 16 residues. Germline CDR1 is SGHTA and CDR2 is FQGTGA. The ends lost 5 bases at V and 3 bases at J; junction bases unmatched: 3. The CDR3 sequence: CASSPGLAGYTGELFF. The CDR3 nucleotides are TGTGCCAGCAGCCCGGGACTAGCGGGGTACACCGGGGAGCTGTTTTTT. Using reference TRBV7-3 and TRBJ2-2 for the parts outside the CDR3, the full variable domain is GAGVSQTPSNKVTEKGKYVELRCDPISGHTALYWYRQSLGQGPEFLIYFQGTGAADDSGLPNDRFFAVRPEGSVSTLKIQRTERGDSAVYLCASSPGLAGYTGELFFGEGSRLTVL.

The rearrangement links TRBV11-3 to TRBJ1-1, with 8 bases lining up with TRBD1. This CDR3 has 15 amino acids. Germline V CDR1 and CDR2: SGHNT, YENEEA. J gave up 1 base and V 5 bases, and 6 bases lay outside the gene matches. As DNA, the CDR3 is TGTGCCAGCAGCCCAGGGGGCGCGGAGAACACTGAAGCTTTCTTT. Its protein product is CASSPGGAENTEAFF.

The V call is TRBV9, the J call TRBJ2-3, with 8 bases fitting TRBD2. This CDR3 contains 16 residues. Trimming removed 2 bases from V and 5 bases from J; junction bases left unmatched: 10. CDR1 and CDR2 (germline): SGDLS, YYNGEE. CDR3 bases: TGTGCCAGCAGCGTGAGGTCGGGAGGGCCGGGAGATACGCAGTATTTT. It encodes CASSVRSGGPGDTQYF.

The chain recombines TRBV27 with TRBJ1-1; 8 positions agree with TRBD1. The length of the CDR3 is 14 residues. V lost 8 bases, J lost 5 bases, and 10 bases stayed unmatched. CDR1 is MNHEY and CDR2 is SMNVEV in the germline V gene (reference sequence). Here the CDR3 DNA reads TGTGCCAGCCTGGCGACAGGGGCTGGAACTGAAGCTTTCTTT. Translating gives CASLATGAGTEAFF.

The V gene is TRBV6-5, the J gene TRBJ2-2, with D hard to call. Germline CDR1 MNHEY, CDR2 SVGAGI. Trimming shortened V by 6 bases and J by 0 bases, and 5 bases separated the two germline ends. The CDR3 runs 13 residues. CDR3 protein: CASRGSNTGELFF. As DNA, the CDR3 is TGTGCCAGCAGGGGATCGAACACCGGGGAGCTGTTTTTT.

The chain joins TRBV5-1 to TRBJ1-4, with D uncertain. V lost 6 bases, J lost 2 bases, and 11 bases lay in between. The CDR3 sequence is 14 residues long. Germline assignment: CDR1 SGHRS and CDR2 YFSETQ. The CDR3 sequence is CASTLGSTNEKLFF. CDR3 nucleotide sequence: TGCGCCAGCACCCTCGGTTCCACTAATGAAAAACTGTTTTTT.

The chain carries TRBV4-1 and TRBJ1-1; D is undetermined. Germline-derived CDR1 and CDR2 are MGHRA and YSYEKL. This CDR3 region has 13 residues. Trimming took 0 bases from V and 10 from J, leaving 12 bases between them. CDR3 nucleotide sequence: TGCGCCAGCAGCCAAGACGGTCCCCTTAGAGCTTTCTTT. Translation gives CASSQDGPLRAFF.

The V gene is TRBV5-5, the J gene TRBJ2-1; 12 bases are shared with TRBD2. Germline trimming cut 0 bases from V and 8 bases from J; bases unmatched to any gene: 3. Germline V gene lookup returns CDR1 SGHKS and CDR2 YYEKEE (reference sequence). This CDR3 contains 15 residues. This CDR3 reads CASSLAPSGRDEQFF. CDR3 sequence (DNA): TGTGCCAGCAGCTTGGCTCCTAGCGGGAGGGATGAGCAGTTCTTC.

The chain combines TRBV24-1 with TRBJ2-3; possible D gene TRBD2, 5 bases. V gave up 4 bases and J gave up 5 bases, with 18 bases separating them. CDR1 and CDR2 (germline): KGHDR, SFDVKD. The length of the CDR3 is 16 residues. This CDR3 reads CATSERSSGKIDTQYF. Written as DNA, the CDR3 is TGTGCCACCAGTGAAAGGTCTTCGGGGAAAATAGATACGCAGTATTTT.

The chain couples TRBV7-6 to TRBJ1-5; D uncertain. CDR1 is SGHVS, CDR2 FNYEAQ, per germline. V dropped 4 bases and J dropped 3 bases, with 19 bases sitting between them. This CDR3 is 17 amino acids long. The CDR3, as DNA: TGTGCCAGCAGCTCACTTGTGCCCGAGGCCGACAATCAGCCCCAGCATTTT. It translates to CASSSLVPEADNQPQHF.

This sequence joins TRBV7-2 and TRBJ1-1; maybe TRBD1 (5 bases). This CDR3 comprises 14 residues. The germline V and J ends were trimmed by 3 bases and 7 bases, with 15 bases remaining between them. Germline lookup yields CDR1 SGHTA and CDR2 FQGNSA. The CDR3 sequence: CASSLLRPGSEAFF. CDR3 in DNA: TGTGCCAGCAGCTTGCTTAGGCCAGGGAGTGAAGCTTTCTTT.

The genes are TRBV27 and TRBJ2-2; 9 nucleotides match TRBD1. This CDR3 is 15 amino acids long. CDR1 is MNHEY and CDR2 is SMNVEV in the germline V gene (reference sequence). Germline trimming cut 6 bases from V and 0 bases from J; bases unmatched to any gene: 2. CDR3 amino acids: CASRGQGTNTGELFF. The CDR3 bases are TGTGCCAGCAGAGGACAGGGGACGAACACCGGGGAGCTGTTTTTT.